The entry below describes one TCR beta chain. Genomic DNA of every subset was divided equally among multiple immunoSEQ plates. Measured with immunoSEQ multiplex PCR; TCRdb has only the in-frame clones, and not every one. In the table there are 800,000 to 950,000 clones, around 96% of which are singletons. Naive CD8 cells lacked CD45RO and underwent positive selection for CCR7, leaving out terminally differentiated effector memory CD45RA+ cells. CDR1 is SGHVS, CDR2 FNYEAQ, per germline. The CDR3 runs 16 residues. V was shortened by 5 bases and J by 1 base, with 15 bases between the two germline ends. The source of the sample is a study of shared clonotypes between healthy human individuals.

This receptor was obtained from a man in his thirties or forties in good health. The sequenced sample consisted of naive CD8+ T cells sorted from blood. This rearrangement joins TRBV7-6 to TRBJ2-1; tentatively, D is TRBD1 (6 bases). The CDR3, as DNA: TGTGCCAGCAGCATCCAGGGGCCCTCTTCCTACAATGAGCAGTTCTTC. Translated: CASSIQGPSSYNEQFF.